These 22 T cell receptor beta chains originate from one sample sequenced in a study of T cells in Graves' hyperthyroidism and ophthalmopathy. Amplification targeted TCR beta CDR3 regions from RNA transcripts. HTBI primers were the set used in a first-round RT-PCR of the TCR CDR3. TCRdb redid the calling of the multiplex PCR reads with MiXCR, one entry per CDR3 protein. There are fewer than 300,000 distinct CDR3 sequences in the sample; around a quarter occur only once, and 20% to 30% lies in the top ten. Source material: blood. The source is a man in his forties with Graves' hyperthyroidism that later progressed to Graves' ophthalmopathy.

This clonotype was seen ten or more times. The chain joins TRBV12-3 or TRBV12-4 to TRBJ1-3, with 10 bases identical to TRBD1. The V and J ends lost 3 bases and 4 bases, in that order; junction bases with no gene match: 3. The CDR3 length is 15 residues. For the CDR3, the DNA is TGTGCCAGCAGTTTCGGGACAGGGGTCGGAAACACCATATATTTT. Amino acid sequence: CASSFGTGVGNTIYF.

This rearrangement joins TRBV12-5 to TRBJ2-2; no definite D call. This CDR3 has 11 amino acids. Germline V gene data show CDR1 as LGHNT and CDR2 as FRNRAP. The V and J ends lost 1 base and 7 bases respectively, with 1 base between them. The CDR3 DNA follows: TGTGCTAGTGGTTTGGGCGGGGAGCTGTTTTTT. Encoded protein: CASGLGGELFF. Together with reference TRBV12-5 and TRBJ2-2, the CDR3 gives the full variable domain: DARVTQTPRHKVTEMGQEVTMRCQPILGHNTVFWYRQTMMQGLELLAYFRNRAPLDDSGMPKDRFSAEMPDATLATLKIQPSEPRDSAVYFCASGLGGELFFGEGSRLTVL.

This clonotype has ten or more counts. The genes are TRBV20-1 and TRBJ2-7; TRBD2 matches 11 bases. Germline assignment: CDR1 DFQATT and CDR2 SNEGSKA (reference sequence). With 2 bases clipped from V and 3 bases from J, the junction kept 6 bases outside the gene matches. CDR3 size: 15 residues. CDR3 region: CSARSIAGGSYEQYF. The CDR3 coding sequence is TGCAGTGCTAGATCCATAGCGGGAGGGAGCTACGAGCAGTACTTC.

This clonotype has only one observation. CDR3 DNA: TGTGCCAGCAGTACCCGGGACTCTCAGCAGGAGACCCAGTACTTC. Translated, it gives CASSTRDSQQETQYF. The rearrangement links TRBV6-1 to TRBJ2-5; tentatively, D is TRBD2 (6 bases). The germline V and J ends were trimmed by 5 bases and 5 bases, with 18 bases remaining between them. The V gene's germline CDR1 is MNHNS and CDR2 SASEGT. This CDR3 spans 15 amino acids.

This clonotype has at least ten counts. The J gene is TRBJ1-2, the V gene TRBV11-2; D uncertain. Germline loops: CDR1 SGHAT, CDR2 FQNNGV. This CDR3 has 13 residues. V was shortened by 1 base and J by 8 bases, with 11 bases between the two germline ends. CDR3 bases: TGTGCCAGCAGCTTAGGTCTTCTGGCCGGCTACACCTTC. It encodes CASSLGLLAGYTF.

The sample holds many counts of this clonotype. The chain couples TRBV20-1 to TRBJ2-4; the D gene is possibly TRBD2 (5 bases). This CDR3 is 14 amino acids long. The V and J ends lost 6 bases and 5 bases respectively, with 17 bases between them. Germline CDR1 is DFQATT and CDR2 is SNEGSKA (reference sequence). For the CDR3, the DNA is TGCAGTGCAGAGAGGACTTATCAGGAAAACATTCAGTACTTC. Translating it yields CSAERTYQENIQYF.

This clonotype was counted at least ten times. This chain connects TRBV6-1 to TRBJ1-6, with 7 bases matching TRBD1. Trimming at V came to 5 bases and at J to 8 bases, leaving 9 bases not matched to a gene. In germline, CDR1 is MNHNS, CDR2 SASEGT. The CDR3 has 15 residues. The CDR3 loop is CASSRDRARDSPLHF. The CDR3 DNA reads as TGTGCCAGCAGTAGAGACAGGGCGAGGGATTCACCCCTCCACTTT.

There are many counts of this clonotype. This sequence joins TRBV20-1 and TRBJ1-1; D call uncertain. The CDR3 is 10 amino acids. Germline CDR1 is DFQATT and CDR2 is SNEGSKA (reference sequence). V lost 6 bases, J lost 2 bases, and 4 bases lay in between. The CDR3: CSASNTEAFF. The CDR3, as DNA: TGCAGTGCCTCTAACACTGAAGCTTTCTTT.

Only a few counts were recorded for this clonotype. A much more abundant neighbour one base away suggests this may be a read error. This chain uses TRBV4-2 with TRBJ1-1, with D unresolved. Trimming shortened V by 1 base and J by 0 bases, and 9 bases separated the two germline ends. Germline V gene sequence: CDR1 LGHNA, CDR2 YNFKEQ. The CDR3 consists of 15 residues. The CDR3 DNA follows: TGTGCCAGCAGCCAAGTTTCAGGCTTGAACACTGAAGCTTTCTTT. Residues: CASSQVSGLNTEAFF.

This clonotype was observed many times. This chain joins TRBV12-3 or TRBV12-4 and TRBJ2-5; TRBD1 agrees at 8 bases. V lost 6 bases and J lost 2; bases outside the gene matches: 5. This CDR3 has 14 amino acids. Written as DNA, the CDR3 is TGTGCCAGCAGCTTTGACAGGGGACAAGAGACCCAGTACTTC. This translates into CASSFDRGQETQYF.

Ten or more counts support this clonotype. The J gene is TRBJ1-2, the V gene TRBV24-1, with D perhaps matching TRBD1 (5 bases). This CDR3 contains 16 residues. Germline values: CDR1 KGHDR, CDR2 SFDVKD. Trimming took 5 bases from V and 5 from J, leaving 20 bases between them. This chain's CDR3 is CATSGSQGGGEYGYTF. Here the CDR3 DNA reads TGTGCCACCAGTGGCTCTCAAGGAGGAGGGGAATATGGCTACACCTTC.

This clonotype has a count of ten or more. The chain recombines TRBV2 with TRBJ2-4; the D gene is possibly TRBD2 (6 bases). CDR1 and CDR2 from the germline V gene are SNHLY and FYNNEI. Between the trimmed V and J ends, which lost 2 bases and 6 bases, there was a span of 14 bases. This CDR3 region has 15 residues. CDR3 region: CASSESIGGGNIQYF. The DNA of the CDR3 is TGTGCCAGCAGTGAAAGTATTGGGGGAGGAAACATTCAGTACTTC.

The table lists this clonotype with many counts. V usage is TRBV7-2 and J usage is TRBJ1-2; D gene uncertain. The CDR3 consists of 12 residues. In germline, CDR1 is SGHTA, CDR2 FQGNSA. V was cut by 2 bases and J by 8 bases, with 9 bases left in between. The DNA for the CDR3 is TGTGCCAGCAGCTTAAGGGCGGGGGGCTACACCTTC. As protein: CASSLRAGGYTF.

This clonotype was seen ten or more times. The chain couples TRBV20-1 to TRBJ1-1; TRBD1 aligns across 8 bases. Germline-derived CDR1 and CDR2 are DFQATT and SNEGSKA (reference sequence). The CDR3 contains 14 residues. V lost 1 base to trimming and J lost 6 bases; unmatched junction nucleotides: 7. The CDR3 DNA sequence: TGCAGTGCTAGAGGCCCACAGGGGGACGCTGAAGCTTTCTTT. It yields the protein CSARGPQGDAEAFF.

This chain connects TRBV11-2 to TRBJ1-5; 7 bases map to TRBD1. Germline V lookup: CDR1 SGHAT, CDR2 FQNNGV. V lost 0 bases to trimming and J lost 5 bases; unmatched junction nucleotides: 7. The CDR3 length is 16 residues. This CDR3 reads CASSLEGAQGYQPQHF. CDR3 coding DNA: TGTGCCAGCAGCTTAGAAGGCGCACAGGGGTATCAGCCCCAGCATTTT.

Only a few counts were recorded for this clonotype. V is TRBV3-1 and J is TRBJ1-1, with D perhaps matching TRBD1 (5 bases). Germline CDR1 is LGHDT and CDR2 is YNNKEL (reference sequence). V was pared by 4 bases and J by 3 bases, with 9 bases between. The CDR3 has 13 residues. The CDR3 region is CASSPGGYTEAFF. The CDR3, as DNA: TGTGCCAGCAGCCCTGGGGGGTACACTGAAGCTTTCTTT.

This clonotype has a single count. This rearrangement joins TRBV18 to TRBJ2-7, with a tentative D call TRBD2 (6 bases). The CDR3 contains 15 residues. Trimming removed 2 bases from V and 2 bases from J, with 13 bases in between. Germline V gene data show CDR1 as KGHSH and CDR2 as LQKENI. CDR3 nucleotide sequence: TGTGCCAGCTCACCAGGCGGGGCCGGACCCTACGAGCAGTACTTC. It yields the protein CASSPGGAGPYEQYF. Using reference TRBV18 and TRBJ2-7 for the parts outside the CDR3, the full variable domain is NAGVMQNPRHLVRRRGQEARLRCSPMKGHSHVYWYRQLPEEGLKFMVYLQKENIIDESGMPKERFSAEFPKEGPSILRIQQVVRGDSAAYFCASSPGGAGPYEQYFGPGTRLTVT.

The chain links TRBV11-2 to TRBJ1-1, with D possibly matching TRBD1 (6 bases). This CDR3 has 15 residues. Germline CDR1 SGHAT, CDR2 FQNNGV. The ends were cut back, 1 base at V and 10 bases at J, with 19 bases in the middle. The CDR3 protein is CASSLATGGQGVAFF. The DNA of the CDR3 is TGTGCCAGCAGCTTAGCCACGGGGGGGCAGGGAGTAGCTTTCTTT.

This chain uses TRBV20-1 with TRBJ2-5, with 9 bases lining up with TRBD2. In germline, CDR1 is DFQATT, CDR2 SNEGSKA (reference sequence). CDR3 size: 15 residues. V trimming: 3 bases; J trimming: 3 bases; junction bases outside the gene matches: 8. This CDR3 reads CSASSPRGREETQYF. DNA of the CDR3: TGCAGTGCTAGTTCCCCGCGCGGGAGGGAAGAGACCCAGTACTTC.

This clonotype was counted at least ten times. The chain joins TRBV20-1 to TRBJ2-7; 10 nucleotides agree with TRBD2. V was clipped by 1 base and J by 2 bases; unmatched bases: 5. The CDR3 is 15 residues long. From germline, CDR1 is DFQATT and CDR2 SNEGSKA (reference sequence). CDR3 loop: CSARVWTSGTYEQYF. DNA for the CDR3: TGCAGTGCTAGAGTCTGGACTAGCGGCACCTACGAGCAGTACTTC.

The table lists this clonotype with many counts. V gene TRBV28 combines with J gene TRBJ1-2; no firm D call. There are 13 residues in the CDR3. Germline CDR1 is MDHEN and CDR2 is SYDVKM. The V end was cut by 8 bases, the J end by 8 bases, with 18 bases between. CDR3 sequence: CASWLGSSKGYTF. CDR3 in DNA: TGTGCCAGCTGGTTGGGGAGCTCCAAGGGCTACACCTTC.

This clonotype was counted at least ten times. One junction end does not reproduce the germline sequence, and a read error may be involved. The genes are TRBV29-1 and TRBJ1-2; D not resolved. Per the germline V gene, CDR1 is SQVTM and CDR2 is ANQGSEA. The CDR3 runs 9 residues. The CDR3 protein is CSIDYGYTF. DNA of the CDR3: TGCAGCATTGATTATGGCTACACCTTC.